Below are 15 T cell receptor beta chains sequenced from a single sample in a study of beta chain features in type 1 diabetes. Expressed TCRB transcripts were sequenced, since all the RNA that had been isolated was reverse transcribed. Profiled with immunoSEQ multiplex PCR; TCRdb holds only in-frame clones, not every one. The sample holds some 150,000 clones, about 7% seen once. What was sequenced was central memory CD4+ T cells from blood. All receptors derive from a woman in her 30s in good health.

This clone was seen repeatedly, ten times or more. The chain couples TRBV7-2 to TRBJ2-5; the D is unclear. Germline CDR1 is SGHTA and CDR2 is FQGNSA. The CDR3 loop spans 13 amino acids. The ends were cut back, 2 bases at V and 5 bases at J, with 9 bases in the middle. CDR3 DNA sequence: TGTGCCAGCAGCTTAAATTCGCGGGAGACCCAGTACTTC. Amino acid sequence: CASSLNSRETQYF.

This clone appeared a few times. The V call is TRBV4-3, the J call TRBJ2-2; D ambiguous. This CDR3 region has 13 residues. CDR1 is LGHNA, CDR2 YSLEER, per germline. Trimming took 5 bases from V and 0 from J, leaving 4 bases between them. The CDR3 region has the DNA TGCGCCAGCAGCGGGCCGAACACCGGGGAGCTGTTTTTT. This encodes CASSGPNTGELFF.

This clone has a handful of counts. The rearrangement uses TRBV11-2 and TRBJ2-7; 10 bases are shared with TRBD2. The germline CDR1 and CDR2 sequences are SGHAT and FQNNGV. The CDR3 length is 15 residues. V was clipped by 1 base and J by 2 bases; unmatched bases: 2. In DNA, the CDR3 is TGTGCCAGCAGCTTAGCTAGCGGGAGCCCCTACGAGCAGTACTTC. Protein product: CASSLASGSPYEQYF.

The chain recombines TRBV18 with TRBJ2-3, with D hard to call. The CDR3 has 15 residues. Germline V gives CDR1 KGHSH, CDR2 LQKENI. The V gene lost 2 bases and the J gene lost 2 bases, with 11 bases spanning the gap. The CDR3 nucleotides read TGTGCCAGCTCACCATGGTCCAGTGACACAGATACGCAGTATTTT. It encodes CASSPWSSDTDTQYF.

This clone appeared a few times. DNA of the CDR3: TGTGCCAGCAGCTTAATGGCGGGAGCGTCAGATACGCAGTATTTT. It translates to CASSLMAGASDTQYF. V gene TRBV13 combines with J gene TRBJ2-3; TRBD2 matches 7 bases. The CDR3 totals 15 residues. Per germline, CDR1 PRHDT and CDR2 FYEKMQ (reference sequence). Unmatched junction bases numbered 6, after V lost 2 bases and J lost 4 bases.

This clone was seen a handful of times. The chain has TRBV19 and TRBJ2-3; TRBD2 agrees at 14 bases. J gave up 10 bases and V 5 bases, and 5 bases lay outside the gene matches. This CDR3 contains 14 residues. Germline V gene sequence: CDR1 LNHDA, CDR2 SQIVND (reference sequence). The CDR3 DNA sequence: TGTGCCAGTAGTGGGACTAGCGGGAGTGGGGCGCAGTATTTT. Amino acids: CASSGTSGSGAQYF.

The table lists this clone with a few counts. The genes are TRBV6-1 and TRBJ2-3; 8 bases match TRBD2. The CDR3 spans 15 residues. After removal of 3 bases from V and 0 bases from J, the junction contained 2 bases not matched to a gene. Germline V lookup: CDR1 MNHNS, CDR2 SASEGT. The CDR3 reads CASSEGTRSTDTQYF. The CDR3 DNA reads as TGTGCCAGCAGTGAGGGGACTAGAAGCACAGATACGCAGTATTTT.

In its sample, this clone was seen a few times. The junction departs from germline at one end; a sequencing error may be responsible. The chain recombines TRBV11-2 with TRBJ2-1, with 10 bases that match TRBD2. Germline CDR1 SGHAT, CDR2 FQNNGV. The CDR3 consists of 15 residues. CDR3 sequence (DNA): TGCGCCAGCAGCCCTAGCGGGAGAACCTACAATGAGCAGTTCTTC. This encodes CASSPSGRTYNEQFF. The complete variable domain, with remaining parts taken from reference TRBV11-2 and TRBJ2-1, reads EAGVAQSPRYKIIEKRQSVAFWCNPISGHATLYWYQQILGQGPKLLIQFQNNGVVDDSQLPKDRFSAERLKGVDSTLKIQPAKLEDSAVYLCASSPSGRTYNEQFFGPGTRLTVL.

This chain uses TRBV28 with TRBJ1-1, with 9 nucleotides matching TRBD1. The germline V gene encodes CDR1 MDHEN and CDR2 SYDVKM. The V segment lost 7 bases and the J segment 0 bases; nucleotides outside the gene matches: 6. The CDR3 has 15 residues. DNA of the CDR3: TGTGCCAGCACTACAGGGGGCAACGTGAACACTGAAGCTTTCTTT. As protein: CASTTGGNVNTEAFF.

The chain links TRBV28 to TRBJ1-1; possibly TRBD1 for D (5 bases). Germline values: CDR1 MDHEN, CDR2 SYDVKM. The CDR3 runs 16 residues. Between the trimmed V and J ends, which lost 6 bases and 3 bases, there was a span of 20 bases. The CDR3 DNA reads TGTGCCAGCAGCTCACCCTACCAGGGCAGGGACACTGAAGCTTTCTTT. Amino acid sequence: CASSSPYQGRDTEAFF.

A word on this clone: The junction shows a germline mismatch at one end, possibly a read error. The chain couples TRBV5-4 to TRBJ1-1; 8 bases map to TRBD1. The CDR3 contains 14 residues. Germline-derived CDR1 and CDR2 are SGHNT and YYREEE (reference sequence). The CDR3 bases are TGCGCCAGCAGCCAGGACAGGGATAACACTGAAGCTTTCTTT. Its protein is CASSQDRDNTEAFF. Complete variable domain (other parts from reference TRBV5-4 and TRBJ1-1): ETGVTQSPTHLIKTRGQQVTLRCSSQSGHNTVSWYQQALGQGPQFIFQYYREEENGRGNFPPRFSGLQFPNYSSELNVNALELDDSALYLCASSQDRDNTEAFFGQGTRLTVV.

This clone has just a few counts. The chain has TRBV7-3 and TRBJ2-2, with 7 positions matching TRBD1. This CDR3 is built from 16 residues. V gave up 3 bases and J gave up 0 bases; unmatched junction bases: 4. Germline V CDR1 and CDR2: SGHTA, FQGTGA. The CDR3 loop is CASSFTGTANTGELFF. As DNA, the CDR3 is TGTGCCAGCAGCTTTACCGGGACAGCGAACACCGGGGAGCTGTTTTTT.

This chain joins TRBV28 and TRBJ1-1, with unresolved D. This CDR3 is 13 amino acids long. Germline V CDR1 and CDR2: MDHEN, SYDVKM. Trimming cost V 6 bases and J 5 bases, with 13 bases left between them. The CDR3 DNA reads TGTGCCAGCAGCAAGACGGGGTTGACTGAAGCTTTCTTT. Its translation is CASSKTGLTEAFF.

This clone showed up just a few times. The chain employs TRBV28 and TRBJ2-7; 9 nucleotides line up with TRBD1. This CDR3 has 16 amino acids. Germline lookup yields CDR1 MDHEN and CDR2 SYDVKM. The V and J ends lost 2 bases and 7 bases, in that order; junction bases with no gene match: 12. This CDR3 reads CASSLPPPTGGSEQYF. The CDR3 DNA reads as TGTGCCAGCAGTTTACCCCCCCCGACAGGGGGGAGTGAGCAGTACTTC.

This clone was counted a few times. The genes are TRBV9 and TRBJ1-2; D is ambiguous. The CDR3 is 12 residues long. Germline V gene data show CDR1 as SGDLS and CDR2 as YYNGEE. Deletions cut 0 bases from V and 6 bases from J, with 6 bases between. CDR3 nucleotide sequence: TGTGCCAGCAGCGTAGACGGGGATGGCTACACCTTC. Protein sequence: CASSVDGDGYTF.